This passage covers 5 T cell receptor beta chains from one sample sequenced in a study of blood T cell repertoires in COVID-19. Repertoires were generated with immunoSEQ multiplex PCR, while TCRdb's copy carries only in-frame clones and drops some. The sample contains tens of thousands of clones, around 90% of which appear only once. Input material: peripheral blood. These receptors were taken from a woman aged 45-60 years with active or convalescent COVID-19.

The rearrangement uses TRBV6-5 and TRBJ2-7; TRBD1 matches 7 bases. Per germline, CDR1 MNHEY and CDR2 SVGAGI. The V segment lost 6 bases and the J segment 5 bases; nucleotides outside the gene matches: 7. The CDR3 covers 13 residues. The CDR3 DNA reads TGTGCCAGCAGAAACAGGGGTACGAACGAGCAGTACTTC. This gives the protein CASRNRGTNEQYF.

The chain uses TRBV4-3 and TRBJ1-5; 7 bases are shared with TRBD1. Germline V gives CDR1 LGHNA, CDR2 YSLEER. V lost 0 bases, J lost 2 bases, and 7 bases stayed unmatched. This CDR3 region has 17 residues. CDR3 region: CASSQEKGGRGNQPQHF. Here the CDR3 DNA reads TGCGCCAGCAGCCAAGAAAAAGGGGGCAGAGGCAATCAGCCCCAGCATTTT.

The chain employs TRBV6-4 and TRBJ1-1, with D unresolved. The CDR3 spans 13 residues. CDR1 and CDR2 (germline): MRHNA, SNTAGT. V was pared by 3 bases and J by 3 bases, with 8 bases between. In DNA, the CDR3 is TGTGCCAGCAGTGAGTCGCCGGACACTGAAGCTTTCTTT. Amino acid sequence: CASSESPDTEAFF.

This chain joins TRBV5-1 and TRBJ2-7; 10 bases fit TRBD2. The junction had 5 bases not matched to a gene; V was cut back by 4 bases and J by 4 bases. This CDR3 contains 14 residues. Germline CDR1 reads SGHRS; CDR2 reads YFSETQ. Written as DNA, the CDR3 is TGCGCCAGCAGCCCAGCGGGGGGGCAATACGAGCAGTACTTC. It yields the protein CASSPAGGQYEQYF.

The gene calls are TRBV6-5 and TRBJ2-1; D is undetermined. Germline V CDR1 and CDR2: MNHEY, SVGAGI. There are 11 residues in the CDR3. V lost 2 bases and J 9 bases, leaving 5 bases between the germline ends. The DNA of the CDR3 is TGTGCCAGCAGTTACCCCGGTGAGCAGTTCTTC. It yields the protein CASSYPGEQFF.